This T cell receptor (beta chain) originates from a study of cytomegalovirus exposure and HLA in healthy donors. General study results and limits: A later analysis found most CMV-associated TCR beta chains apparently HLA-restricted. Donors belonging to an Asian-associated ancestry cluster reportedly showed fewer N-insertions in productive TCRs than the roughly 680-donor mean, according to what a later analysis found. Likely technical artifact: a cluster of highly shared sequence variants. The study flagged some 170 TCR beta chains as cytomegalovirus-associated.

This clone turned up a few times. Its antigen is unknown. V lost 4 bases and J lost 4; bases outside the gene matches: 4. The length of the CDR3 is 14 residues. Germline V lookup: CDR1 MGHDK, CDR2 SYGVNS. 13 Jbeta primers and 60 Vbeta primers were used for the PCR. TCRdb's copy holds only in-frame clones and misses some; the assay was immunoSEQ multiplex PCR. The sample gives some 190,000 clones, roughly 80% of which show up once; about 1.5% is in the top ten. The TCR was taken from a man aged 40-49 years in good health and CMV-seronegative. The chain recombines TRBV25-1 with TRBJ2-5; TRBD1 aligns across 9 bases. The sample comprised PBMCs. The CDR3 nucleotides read TGTGCCAGCAGTGCACAGGGGGCGGTAGAGACCCAGTACTTC. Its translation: CASSAQGAVETQYF.